This T cell receptor (beta chain) comes out of a study of vaccination effects on CD4 cells after COVID-19. Overall study context: Each participant was administered two doses of either the BNT162b2 or the mRNA-1273 vaccine. Study-level points and caveats: After vaccination, at late timepoints, clones induced by infection and by vaccine contracted markedly.

Of note for this clone: Its antigen is not known.

In germline, CDR1 is MNHEY, CDR2 SVGAGI. Trimming removed 1 base from V and 0 bases from J, with 9 bases in between. This CDR3 has 16 amino acids. Within the ViraFEST assay, antigen-specific CD4+ T cells underwent expansion with viral peptide pools prior to sequencing. Culturing for around ten days preceded CD4+ T cell isolation. According to the study, vaccine recipients showed no prior SARS-CoV-2 infection and negative nucleocapsid antibodies. The authors exchanged half the medium for IL-2 medium on days 3 and 7. TCRdb keeps only in-frame clones here, not all; method: immunoSEQ multiplex PCR. The sample lists approximately 13,000 clones, around 80% occurring once.

The material sequenced was CD4+ T cells from PBMCs cultured with HCoV-229E spike peptides, taken before COVID-19 vaccination. The TCR was taken from a human donor who received a COVID-19 vaccine. This chain joins TRBV6-5 and TRBJ2-2, with D tentatively TRBD1 (5 bases). The CDR3 loop reads CASSYWGGSNTGELFF. CDR3 DNA sequence: TGTGCCAGCAGTTACTGGGGCGGTTCGAACACCGGGGAGCTGTTTTTT.